The rows below give T cell receptor beta chains drawn from one sample of a study of shared clonotypes between healthy human individuals. Data came from immunoSEQ multiplex PCR; TCRdb stores just in-frame clones and leaves some out. This repertoire shows 450,000 to 500,000 clones, around 73% found once; its top ten account for around 12%. The sequencing input was PBMCs. These receptors were obtained from a woman in her thirties or forties in good health. Some clones in this sample may be carry-over from other donors' samples. Each CDR3 is given with its conserved first and last residue. A D gene is named only where the DNA matches it firmly. Clone size, where shown, is once, few, many, or a class for clones that have expanded.

J | D | V | size | CDR3 | DNA
TRBJ2-7 | TRBD2 | TRBV19 | . | CASTAGGAYEQYF | TGTGCCAGTACGGCGGGAGGGGCCTACGAGCAGTACTTC
TRBJ2-1 | . | TRBV4-2 | . | CASSQDERREQFF | TGTGCCAGCAGCCAAGATGAGCGGCGGGAGCAGTTCTTC
TRBJ1-2 | . | TRBV2 | . | CASSESGGGYGYTF | TGTGCCAGCAGTGAGTCGGGGGGAGGATATGGCTACACCTTC
TRBJ2-1 | TRBD2 | TRBV4-3 | . | CASSQDPGGSYNEQFF | TGCGCCAGCAGCCAAGATCCGGGGGGCTCCTACAATGAGCAGTTCTTC
TRBJ1-6 | TRBD1 | TRBV6-4 | . | CASSEDRGSNSPLHF | TGTGCCAGCAGTGAGGACAGGGGCAGTAATTCACCCCTCCACTTT
TRBJ2-3 | TRBD2 | TRBV9 | . | CASSVLGGLAGGRTDTQYF | TGTGCCAGCAGCGTATTAGGGGGACTAGCGGGAGGCCGCACAGATACGCAGTATTTT
TRBJ1-1 | . | TRBV2 | few | CASSSQRANTEAFF | TGTGCCAGCAGTTCCCAGCGGGCGAACACTGAAGCTTTCTTT
TRBJ1-3 | . | TRBV27 | once | CASSLFWTISGNTIYF | TGTGCCAGCAGTTTGTTCTGGACCATCTCTGGAAACACCATATATTTT
TRBJ1-4 | TRBD1 | TRBV7-9 | . | CASSEGQGIGKLFF | TGTGCCAGCAGCGAAGGACAGGGGATAGGAAAACTGTTTTTT
TRBJ1-1 | . | TRBV29-1 | . | CSARTVANTEAFF | TGCAGCGCCAGGACAGTTGCCAACACTGAAGCTTTCTTT
TRBJ2-3 | TRBD1 | TRBV5-1 | . | CASSLGGTARFSTDTQYF | TGCGCCAGCAGCTTGGGAGGGACAGCGCGATTTAGCACAGATACGCAGTATTTT
TRBJ2-3 | TRBD1 | TRBV9 | . | CASSVAPPGTGADTQYF | TGTGCCAGCAGCGTAGCCCCCCCCGGGACAGGGGCAGATACGCAGTATTTT
TRBJ2-3 | . | TRBV7-3 | . | CASSLEWSADTQYF | TGTGCCAGCAGCTTGGAATGGTCGGCAGATACGCAGTATTTT
TRBJ1-6 | TRBD1 | TRBV14 | once | CASSRAVQGTGSLHF | TGTGCCAGCAGCCGGGCGGTGCAGGGGACAGGGTCCCTCCACTTT
TRBJ2-1 | . | TRBV25-1 | . | CASSEWKRTYNEQFF | TGTGCCAGCAGTGAATGGAAGCGGACGTACAATGAGCAGTTCTTC
TRBJ2-3 | . | TRBV30 | . | CAWSGDTPSTDTQYF | TGTGCCTGGAGTGGGGACACTCCTAGCACAGATACGCAGTATTTT
TRBJ2-5 | TRBD2 | TRBV5-1 | . | CASSLVFGRALETQYF | TGCGCCAGCAGCTTGGTTTTCGGGAGGGCCCTGGAGACCCAGTACTTC
TRBJ1-5 | . | TRBV5-6 | few | CASSFEGGNQPQHF | TGTGCCAGCAGCTTTGAGGGAGGCAATCAGCCCCAGCATTTT
TRBJ2-2 | TRBD2 | TRBV6-6 | . | CASSPGLAGATGELFF | TGTGCCAGCAGTCCCGGACTAGCGGGAGCCACCGGGGAGCTGTTTTTT
TRBJ2-1 | TRBD1 | TRBV11-3 | . | CASSLGARGQVYNEQFF | TGTGCCAGCAGCTTAGGGGCCCGGGGACAGGTCTACAATGAGCAGTTCTTC
TRBJ1-1 | TRBD1 | TRBV7-9 | . | CATAGGANTEAFF | TGTGCCACAGCAGGGGGGGCGAATACTGAAGCTTTCTTT
TRBJ1-2 | . | TRBV18 | . | CASSPTNYGYTF | TGTGCCAGCTCACCAACTAACTATGGCTACACCTTC
TRBJ2-7 | . | TRBV6-6 | . | CASSSPGPPYEQYF | TGTGCCAGCAGCTCCCCCGGGCCACCCTACGAGCAGTACTTC
TRBJ1-1 | . | TRBV9 | few | CASSIRDTEHAEAFF | TGTGCCAGCAGCATCCGGGACACCGAACACGCTGAAGCTTTCTTT
TRBJ2-3 | TRBD2 | TRBV5-1 | . | CASSYGFTSGRTDTQYF | TGCGCCAGCAGCTACGGGTTTACTAGCGGGAGAACAGATACGCAGTATTTT
TRBJ2-7 | TRBD1 | TRBV28 | . | CASSSSGTGIHYEQYF | TGTGCCAGCAGTTCCTCCGGGACAGGTATACACTACGAGCAGTACTTC
TRBJ1-4 | . | TRBV5-6 | . | CASSLATGSNEKLFF | TGTGCCAGCAGCTTGGCGACGGGAAGTAATGAAAAACTGTTTTTT
TRBJ2-1 | TRBD1 | TRBV5-1 | . | CASSLFGTGDDEQFF | TGCGCCAGCAGCTTGTTCGGGACAGGGGACGATGAGCAGTTCTTC
TRBJ1-2 | TRBD1 | TRBV6-1 | . | CASSEPGTGVSYGYTF | TGTGCCAGCAGTGAGCCCGGGACAGGGGTGTCCTATGGCTACACCTTC
TRBJ2-1 | . | TRBV19 | once | CASSTLMSGLHNEQFF | TGTGCCAGTAGCACCCTCATGAGCGGGCTACACAATGAGCAGTTCTTC
TRBJ2-5 | TRBD2 | TRBV11-2 | . | CASSLFSGGQETQYF | TGTGCCAGCAGCTTATTCTCGGGGGGTCAAGAGACCCAGTACTTC
TRBJ2-2 | . | TRBV5-1 | . | CASSLVGVVGGELFF | TGCGCCAGCAGCTTGGTCGGCGTGGTTGGCGGGGAGCTGTTTTTT
TRBJ2-2 | TRBD2 | TRBV12-5 | few | CASGALLAGVNTGELFF | TGTGCTAGTGGTGCCCTCCTAGCGGGAGTTAATACCGGGGAGCTGTTTTTT
TRBJ2-3 | . | TRBV6-5 | . | CASSYGGLAPTDTQYF | TGTGCCAGCAGTTACGGGGGGCTCGCGCCCACAGATACGCAGTATTTT
TRBJ2-7 | . | TRBV18 | . | CASSPPAGIYEQYF | TGTGCCAGCTCACCACCGGCAGGGATCTACGAGCAGTACTTC
TRBJ2-5 | . | TRBV5-1 | once | CASSLAGFVQETQYF | TGCGCCAGCAGCTTGGCCGGGTTTGTCCAAGAGACCCAGTACTTC
TRBJ1-2 | . | TRBV29-1 | . | CSVEEFWGYTF | TGCAGCGTCGAGGAGTTCTGGGGCTACACCTTC
TRBJ2-5 | TRBD1 | TRBV5-4 | few | CASSPGGQFASLYF | TGTGCCAGCAGCCCTGGGGGACAGTTTGCGTCCCTGTACTTC
TRBJ1-5 | . | TRBV7-2 | . | CASSDRLRSNQPQHF | TGTGCCAGCAGCGATAGGCTTCGTAGCAATCAGCCCCAGCATTTT
TRBJ1-1 | . | TRBV7-9 | . | CASSLYGSYEAFF | TGTGCCAGCAGCTTATACGGATCCTATGAAGCTTTCTTT
TRBJ1-1 | . | TRBV18 | few | CASSPDLHTEAFF | TGTGCCAGCTCACCAGATCTTCACACTGAAGCTTTCTTT